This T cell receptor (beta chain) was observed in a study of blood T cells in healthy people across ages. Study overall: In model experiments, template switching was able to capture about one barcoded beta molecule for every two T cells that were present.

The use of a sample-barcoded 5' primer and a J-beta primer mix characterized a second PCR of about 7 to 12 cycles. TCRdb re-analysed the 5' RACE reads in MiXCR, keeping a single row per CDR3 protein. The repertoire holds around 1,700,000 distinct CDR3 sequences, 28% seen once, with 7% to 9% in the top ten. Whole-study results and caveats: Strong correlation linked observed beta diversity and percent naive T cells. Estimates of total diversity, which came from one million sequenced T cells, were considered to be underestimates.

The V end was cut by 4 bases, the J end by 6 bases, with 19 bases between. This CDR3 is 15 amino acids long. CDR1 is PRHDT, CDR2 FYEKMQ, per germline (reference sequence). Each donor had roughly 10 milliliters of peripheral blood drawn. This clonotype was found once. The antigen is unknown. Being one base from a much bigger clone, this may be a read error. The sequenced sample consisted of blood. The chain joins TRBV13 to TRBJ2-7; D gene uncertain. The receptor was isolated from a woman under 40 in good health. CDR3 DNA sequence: TGTGCCAGCAGCTGGTCACCCCAGGTACTGGGCGAGCAGTACTTC. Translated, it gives CASSWSPQVLGEQYF.